This TCR beta chain was documented in a study of graft-versus-host responses after intestinal transplantation. V lost 8 bases and J 2 bases, leaving 16 bases between the germline ends. This CDR3 comprises 14 residues. Germline values: CDR1 MNHEY, CDR2 SMNVEV (reference sequence). Irradiated stimulators labeled with violet dye, some 200,000 in number, were plated with some 200,000 CFSE-labeled responders. Sequencing was performed with immunoSEQ multiplex PCR; in TCRdb, only in-frame clones are kept and a portion is missing. The sample includes 8,500 to 11,000 clones, 35% to 40% of them seen just once.

This TCR derives from a human patient who received an intestinal transplant. This sample comprised alloreactive CD8+ T cells from a mixed lymphocyte reaction culture, obtained before intestinal transplant. Subset defined: CFSE-low proliferating T cells sorted from roughly 6-day pre-transplant mixed lymphocyte reaction (GvH or HvG direction). This chain joins TRBV27 and TRBJ2-7, with D perhaps matching TRBD2 (6 bases). The CDR3 spells CASGPGRGPYEQYF. CDR3 nucleotide sequence: TGTGCCAGCGGGCCTGGGCGGGGACCCTACGAGCAGTACTTC.